Following are 24 T cell receptor beta chains from one sample sequenced in a study of blood T cell repertoires in COVID-19. Using immunoSEQ multiplex PCR, the repertoire was profiled, and TCRdb retains in-frame clones only, with some absent. The top ten hold 0.95% to 1% of the sample, which has 240,000 or so clones, 88% seen once. Sequencing input: peripheral blood. These receptor sequences come from a woman aged 35 to 49 who had recovered from COVID-19.

The rearrangement joins TRBV20-1 to TRBJ1-5; D unclear. Trimming took off 3 bases at V and 6 bases at J, with 12 bases between the two ends. From germline, CDR1 is DFQATT and CDR2 SNEGSKA (reference sequence). This CDR3 has 13 residues. As DNA, the CDR3 is TGCAGTGCTAGTCCGGGGTGGCGTCAGCCCCAGCATTTT. It is translated as CSASPGWRQPQHF.

J is TRBJ2-1 and V is TRBV6-2 or TRBV6-3; possibly TRBD1 for D (6 bases). The ends were cut back, 2 bases at V and 15 bases at J, with 11 bases in the middle. Germline lookup yields CDR1 MNHEY and CDR2 SVGEGT. The CDR3 is 11 amino acids. As DNA, the CDR3 is TGTGCCAGCAGTTACGGGGGCGTTCCGTTCTTC. This translates into CASSYGGVPFF.

J is TRBJ1-2 and V is TRBV4-1; D perhaps matches TRBD1 (6 bases). Germline V CDR1 and CDR2: MGHRA, YSYEKL. This CDR3 comprises 15 residues. V lost 1 base and J lost 2, with 11 bases in between. The CDR3 region has the DNA TGCGCCAGCAGCCAAGCGGGGGGGCGCAACTATGGCTACACCTTC. This translates into CASSQAGGRNYGYTF.

This chain joins TRBV9 and TRBJ2-3; TRBD2 matches at 10 bases. CDR3 length: 16 residues. CDR1 is SGDLS and CDR2 is YYNGEE in the germline V gene. Trimming cost V 3 bases and J 2 bases; bases outside gene matches: 6. The CDR3 sequence: CASSDLAGVSTDTQYF. The CDR3 nucleotides are TGTGCCAGCAGCGACCTAGCGGGAGTATCCACAGATACGCAGTATTTT.

The J gene is TRBJ2-7, the V gene TRBV7-8; a possible D gene is TRBD2 (5 bases). Looked up from germline, CDR1 is SGHVS and CDR2 is FQNEAQ. With 0 bases removed from V and 3 bases from J, the gap between germline ends came to 12 bases. The CDR3 is 15 residues long. The CDR3 DNA reads TGTGCCAGCAGCTTAGCGAGGTACGGGGTCTACGAGCAGTACTTC. Translating it yields CASSLARYGVYEQYF.

The chain is built from TRBV5-5 and TRBJ2-3; 7 nucleotides line up with TRBD1. V lost 7 bases to trimming and J lost 1 base; unmatched junction nucleotides: 9. Germline CDR1 and CDR2: SGHKS and YYEKEE (reference sequence). There are 15 residues in the CDR3. The CDR3, as DNA: TGTGCCAGCCAGGACAGGCTACAGGGCACAGATACGCAGTATTTT. It is translated as CASQDRLQGTDTQYF.

The chain joins TRBV19 to TRBJ2-5; possibly TRBD1 for D (5 bases). Germline V CDR1 and CDR2: LNHDA, SQIVND (reference sequence). V lost 7 bases and J lost 5, with 17 bases in between. The CDR3 sequence is 14 residues long. DNA for the CDR3: TGTGCCAGTAACCCCCCAGGGCCTCCGGAGACCCAGTACTTC. Amino acid sequence: CASNPPGPPETQYF.

The V call is TRBV18, the J call TRBJ2-2; possibly TRBD1 for D (6 bases). Trimming removed 3 bases at V and 4 bases at J, with 9 bases between. Germline V gene sequence: CDR1 KGHSH, CDR2 LQKENI. The CDR3 has 14 residues. The DNA for the CDR3 is TGTGCCAGCTCACCGGACAGCCGCACCGGGGAGCTGTTTTTT. It encodes CASSPDSRTGELFF.

This sequence joins TRBV11-2 and TRBJ1-2, with D unresolved. Trimming shortened V by 3 bases and J by 5 bases, and 13 bases separated the two germline ends. The CDR3 is 14 residues long. Germline V CDR1 and CDR2: SGHAT, FQNNGV. The chain's CDR3 is CASSFGGGWYGYTF. CDR3 nucleotide sequence: TGTGCCAGCAGCTTCGGTGGCGGGTGGTATGGCTACACCTTC.

This clone came up once. Here the CDR3 reads CASSRQGLEQYF. The CDR3 DNA reads TGTGCCAGCAGCCGACAGGGGCTCGAGCAGTACTTC. V is TRBV6-5 and J is TRBJ2-7; 8 bases align to TRBD1. This CDR3 is built from 12 residues. Trimming removed 6 bases from V and 6 bases from J; junction bases left unmatched: 4. Germline lookup yields CDR1 MNHEY and CDR2 SVGAGI.

CDR3 residues: CASSVAGLPVAGGAFF. CDR3 coding DNA: TGTGCCAGCAGCGTAGCCGGCCTGCCCGTAGCCGGGGGAGCTTTCTTT. The rearrangement uses TRBV9 and TRBJ1-1, with D possibly being TRBD1 (5 bases). The germline CDR1 and CDR2 sequences are SGDLS and YYNGEE. The CDR3 loop spans 16 amino acids. Trimming removed 0 bases from V and 10 bases from J, with 22 bases in between.

V usage is TRBV19 and J usage is TRBJ1-1; possibly TRBD1 for D (5 bases). V was trimmed by 7 bases and J by 8 bases, leaving 14 bases between them. Germline CDR1 LNHDA, CDR2 SQIVND (reference sequence). The CDR3 consists of 12 residues. The CDR3 spells CASTLGAGEAFF. The DNA of the CDR3 is TGTGCCAGTACTCTTGGGGCGGGGGAAGCTTTCTTT.

This chain links TRBV7-6 with TRBJ2-7, with D possibly being TRBD2 (5 bases). The CDR3 has 17 residues. Trimming removed 0 bases from V and 6 bases from J, with 21 bases in between. CDR1 is SGHVS, CDR2 FNYEAQ, per germline. In DNA form, the CDR3 reads TGTGCCAGCAGCTTAGCGGGTGCGTGGAGGTGTCTGGGCGAGCAGTACGTC. Its protein product is CASSLAGAWRCLGEQYV.

The chain joins TRBV5-4 to TRBJ2-7; 16 bases fit TRBD2. The V gene's germline CDR1 is SGHNT and CDR2 YYREEE (reference sequence). The CDR3 has 18 residues. V gave up 4 bases and J gave up 1 base; unmatched junction bases: 8. This CDR3 is CASSPGTSGRALSYEQYF. CDR3 sequence (DNA): TGTGCCAGCAGCCCCGGGACTAGCGGGAGGGCTCTGTCCTACGAGCAGTACTTC. Looking up the rest from reference TRBV5-4 and TRBJ2-7 gives the full variable domain: ETGVTQSPTHLIKTRGQQVTLRCSSQSGHNTVSWYQQALGQGPQFIFQYYREEENGRGNFPPRFSGLQFPNYSSELNVNALELDDSALYLCASSPGTSGRALSYEQYFGPGTRLTVT.

The rearrangement uses TRBV19 and TRBJ2-1, with 11 nucleotides matching TRBD2. Trimming removed 7 bases from V and 7 bases from J; junction bases left unmatched: 12. The CDR3 is 16 residues long. Per the germline V gene, CDR1 is LNHDA and CDR2 is SQIVND (reference sequence). Written as DNA, the CDR3 is TGTGCCAGTACCCGGGGTAGCGGGAGGGGGGTGAATGAGCAGTTCTTC. This translates into CASTRGSGRGVNEQFF.

V usage is TRBV25-1 and J usage is TRBJ2-7, with unresolved D. Trimming cost V 7 bases and J 3 bases, with 13 bases left between them. Germline-derived CDR1 and CDR2 are MGHDK and SYGVNS. CDR3 length equals 13 residues. The DNA for the CDR3 is TGTGCCAGCACCGGCATGGCTAGCTACGAGCAGTACTTC. Amino acid sequence: CASTGMASYEQYF.

The chain employs TRBV11-2 and TRBJ2-7, with D unclear. Germline CDR1 reads SGHAT; CDR2 reads FQNNGV. This CDR3 has 14 residues. V was shortened by 4 bases and J by 0 bases, with 10 bases between the two germline ends. The CDR3 spells CASSSFGSSYEQYF. CDR3 coding DNA: TGTGCCAGCAGCTCCTTTGGCAGCTCCTACGAGCAGTACTTC.

The chain is built from TRBV5-1 and TRBJ2-7, with D possibly matching TRBD1 (5 bases). This CDR3 has 12 amino acids. In germline, CDR1 is SGHRS, CDR2 YFSETQ. Trimming stripped 0 bases from V and 7 bases from J, with 8 bases between. The CDR3 DNA follows: TGCGCCAGCAGCTTGGGGACATCTGAGCAGTACTTC. It codes for CASSLGTSEQYF. The entire variable domain, with the rest obtained from reference TRBV5-1 and TRBJ2-7, is as follows: KAGVTQTPRYLIKTRGQQVTLSCSPISGHRSVSWYQQTPGQGLQFLFEYFSETQRNKGNFPGRFSGRQFSNSRSEMNVSTLELGDSALYLCASSLGTSEQYFGPGTRLTVT.

This clone has a handful of counts. The rearrangement uses TRBV6-6 and TRBJ1-1; 7 bases match TRBD1. From germline, CDR1 is MNHNY and CDR2 SVGAGI (reference sequence). CDR3 length: 14 amino acids. Germline trimming cut 6 bases from V and 5 bases from J; bases unmatched to any gene: 9. CDR3 in DNA: TGTGCCAGCAGCCAGGGACAGTCGGAGACTGAAGCTTTCTTT. It encodes CASSQGQSETEAFF.

The rearrangement uses TRBV9 and TRBJ2-5; 10 bases map to TRBD1. J gave up 5 bases and V 0 bases, and 7 bases lay outside the gene matches. This CDR3 comprises 16 residues. Germline CDR1 SGDLS, CDR2 YYNGEE. CDR3 sequence (DNA): TGTGCCAGCAGCGTAGCGGGACAGGGGCGGGTGGAGACCCAGTACTTC. Protein product: CASSVAGQGRVETQYF. The full variable domain, completed using reference TRBV9 and TRBJ2-5, is DSGVTQTPKHLITATGQRVTLRCSPRSGDLSVYWYQQSLDQGLQFLIQYYNGEERAKGNILERFSAQQFPDLHSELNLSSLELGDSALYFCASSVAGQGRVETQYFGPGTRLLVL.

The V gene is TRBV4-3, the J gene TRBJ1-5; a weak D match, TRBD1 (5 bases). The CDR3 length is 15 residues. Germline V gene lookup returns CDR1 LGHNA and CDR2 YSLEER. V was clipped by 0 bases and J by 6 bases, with 12 bases between them. This CDR3 reads CASSQDGGRGQPQHF. The CDR3 coding sequence is TGCGCCAGCAGCCAAGATGGGGGGAGGGGTCAGCCCCAGCATTTT.

This clone was detected once. The chain carries TRBV6-5 and TRBJ1-2; 8 positions agree with TRBD1. Looked up from germline, CDR1 is MNHEY and CDR2 is SVGAGI. Germline trimming cut 4 bases from V and 4 bases from J; bases unmatched to any gene: 11. There are 16 residues in the CDR3. The CDR3 region is CASSSQSGTGAYGYTF. In DNA form, the CDR3 reads TGTGCCAGCAGTTCCCAATCGGGGACAGGCGCCTATGGCTACACCTTC.

The rearrangement links TRBV4-1 to TRBJ1-5; D uncertain. In germline, CDR1 is MGHRA, CDR2 YSYEKL. There are 15 residues in the CDR3. V was shortened by 1 base and J by 0 bases, with 7 bases between the two germline ends. As DNA, the CDR3 is TGCGCCAGCAGCCAAGTTCGGTATAGCAATCAGCCCCAGCATTTT. This gives the protein CASSQVRYSNQPQHF.

The rearrangement uses TRBV30 and TRBJ2-5; the D gene is possibly TRBD1 (6 bases). The CDR3 covers 12 residues. Germline CDR1 reads GTSNPN; CDR2 reads SVGIG (reference sequence). V lost 7 bases, J lost 2 bases, and 11 bases lay in between. CDR3 amino acids: CAYRVFQETQYF. CDR3 sequence (DNA): TGTGCCTACAGGGTCTTTCAAGAGACCCAGTACTTC.